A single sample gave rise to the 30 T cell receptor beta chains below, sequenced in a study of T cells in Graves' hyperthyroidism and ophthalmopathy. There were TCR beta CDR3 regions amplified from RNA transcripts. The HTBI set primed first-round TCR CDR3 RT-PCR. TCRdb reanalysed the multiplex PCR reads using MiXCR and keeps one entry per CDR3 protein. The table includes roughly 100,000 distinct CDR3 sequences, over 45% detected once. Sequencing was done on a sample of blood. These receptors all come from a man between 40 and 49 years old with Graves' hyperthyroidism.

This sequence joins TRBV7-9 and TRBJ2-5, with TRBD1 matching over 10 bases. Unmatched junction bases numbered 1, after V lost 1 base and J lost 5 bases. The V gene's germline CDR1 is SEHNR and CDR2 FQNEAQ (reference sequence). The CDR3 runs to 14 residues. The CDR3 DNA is TGTGCCAGCAGCTTAGGGGGACAGGGGGAGACCCAGTACTTC. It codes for CASSLGGQGETQYF.

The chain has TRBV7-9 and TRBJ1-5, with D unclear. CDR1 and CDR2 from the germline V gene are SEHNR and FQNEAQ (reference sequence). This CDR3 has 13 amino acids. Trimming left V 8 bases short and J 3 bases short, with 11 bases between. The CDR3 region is CASGETDNQPQHF. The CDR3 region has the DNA TGTGCCAGCGGGGAGACGGACAATCAGCCCCAGCATTTT.

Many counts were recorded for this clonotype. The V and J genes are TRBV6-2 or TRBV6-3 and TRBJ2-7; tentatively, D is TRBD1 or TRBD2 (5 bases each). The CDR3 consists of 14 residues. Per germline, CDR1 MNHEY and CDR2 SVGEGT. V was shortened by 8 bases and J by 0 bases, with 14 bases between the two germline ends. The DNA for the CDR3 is TGTGCCAGCGGAATGGGACGGCCCTCCTACGAGCAGTACTTC. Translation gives CASGMGRPSYEQYF.

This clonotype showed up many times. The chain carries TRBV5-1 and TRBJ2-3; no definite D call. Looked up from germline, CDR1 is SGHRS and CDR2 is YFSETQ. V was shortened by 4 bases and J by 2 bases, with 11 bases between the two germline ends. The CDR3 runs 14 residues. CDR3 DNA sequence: TGCGCCAGCAGCCAAGGGCTGCTCACAGATACGCAGTATTTT. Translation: CASSQGLLTDTQYF.

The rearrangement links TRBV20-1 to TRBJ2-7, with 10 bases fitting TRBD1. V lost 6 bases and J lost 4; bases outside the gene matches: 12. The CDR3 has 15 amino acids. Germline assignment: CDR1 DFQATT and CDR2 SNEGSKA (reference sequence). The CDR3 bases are TGCAGTGCCAGCGGCCGGGACAGGGGTTTGTACGAGCAGTACTTC. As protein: CSASGRDRGLYEQYF.

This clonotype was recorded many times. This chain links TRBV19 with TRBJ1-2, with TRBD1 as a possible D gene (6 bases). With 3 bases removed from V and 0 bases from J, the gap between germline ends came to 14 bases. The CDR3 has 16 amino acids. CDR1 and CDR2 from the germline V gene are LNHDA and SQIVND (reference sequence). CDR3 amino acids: CASSIRGGKANYGYTF. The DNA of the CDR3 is TGTGCCAGTAGTATCCGAGGGGGGAAGGCTAACTATGGCTACACCTTC.

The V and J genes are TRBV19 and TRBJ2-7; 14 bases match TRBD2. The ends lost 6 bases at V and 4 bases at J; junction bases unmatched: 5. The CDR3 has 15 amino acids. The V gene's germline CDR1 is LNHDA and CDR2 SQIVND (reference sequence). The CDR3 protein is CASRPGTSGRYEQYF. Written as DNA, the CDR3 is TGTGCCAGTAGACCCGGGACTAGCGGGAGATACGAGCAGTACTTC.

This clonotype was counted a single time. The CDR3 DNA follows: TGTGCCTGGGGTGAAGACCGACAGCCAAATCAGCCCCAGCATTTT. This gives the protein CAWGEDRQPNQPQHF. The V call is TRBV2, the J call TRBJ1-5, with D tentatively TRBD1 (5 bases). Trimming removed 11 bases from V and 4 bases from J, with 21 bases in between. CDR3 length: 15 amino acids. Germline loops: CDR1 SNHLY, CDR2 FYNNEI.

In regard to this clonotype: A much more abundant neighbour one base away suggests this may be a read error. The CDR3 protein is CASSYAIYNEQLF. The CDR3 region has the DNA TGTGCCAGCAGTTACGCGATTTACAATGAGCAGCTCTTC. The genes are TRBV6-2 or TRBV6-3 and TRBJ2-1; D ambiguous. The CDR3 has 13 amino acids. Germline V CDR1 and CDR2: MNHEY, SVGEGT.

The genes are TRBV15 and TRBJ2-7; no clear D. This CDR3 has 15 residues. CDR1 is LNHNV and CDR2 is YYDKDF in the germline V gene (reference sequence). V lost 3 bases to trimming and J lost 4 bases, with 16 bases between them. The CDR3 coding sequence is TGTGCCACCAGCAGCCGAGACGGGCTTCGGTACGAGCAGTACTTC. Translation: CATSSRDGLRYEQYF. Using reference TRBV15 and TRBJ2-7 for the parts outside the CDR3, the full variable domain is DAMVIQNPRYQVTQFGKPVTLSCSQTLNHNVMYWYQQKSSQAPKLLFHYYDKDFNNEADTPDNFQSRRPNTSFCFLDIRSPGLGDTAMYLCATSSRDGLRYEQYFGPGTRLTVT.

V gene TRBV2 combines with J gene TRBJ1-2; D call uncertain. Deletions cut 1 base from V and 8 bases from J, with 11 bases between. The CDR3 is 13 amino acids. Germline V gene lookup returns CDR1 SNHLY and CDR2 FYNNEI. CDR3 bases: TGTGCCAGCAGTGAAGGACGGAATCAAGGCTACACCTTC. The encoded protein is CASSEGRNQGYTF.

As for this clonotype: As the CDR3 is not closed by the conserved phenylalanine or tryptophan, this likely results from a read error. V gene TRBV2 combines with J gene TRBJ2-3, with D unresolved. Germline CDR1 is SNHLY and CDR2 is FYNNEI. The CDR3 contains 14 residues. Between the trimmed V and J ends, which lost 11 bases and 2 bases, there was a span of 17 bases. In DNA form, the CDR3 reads TGTGCCGGCAAGGGCTACCCTCCCACAGATACGCAGTATCTT. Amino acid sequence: CAGKGYPPTDTQYL.

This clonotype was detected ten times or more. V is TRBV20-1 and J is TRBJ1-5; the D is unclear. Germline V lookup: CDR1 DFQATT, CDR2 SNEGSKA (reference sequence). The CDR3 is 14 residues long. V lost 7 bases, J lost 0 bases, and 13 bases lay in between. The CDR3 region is CSVRPHYSNQPQHF. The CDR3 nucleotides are TGCAGTGTTCGGCCGCATTATAGCAATCAGCCCCAGCATTTT.

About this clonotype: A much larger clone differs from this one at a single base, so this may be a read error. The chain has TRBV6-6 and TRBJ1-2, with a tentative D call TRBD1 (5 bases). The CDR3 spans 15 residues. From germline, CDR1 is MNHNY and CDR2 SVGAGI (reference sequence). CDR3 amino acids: CASSPTVDSFYGCTF. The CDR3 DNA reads TGTGCCAGCAGCCCAACCGTCGACAGCTTCTATGGCTGCACCTTC.

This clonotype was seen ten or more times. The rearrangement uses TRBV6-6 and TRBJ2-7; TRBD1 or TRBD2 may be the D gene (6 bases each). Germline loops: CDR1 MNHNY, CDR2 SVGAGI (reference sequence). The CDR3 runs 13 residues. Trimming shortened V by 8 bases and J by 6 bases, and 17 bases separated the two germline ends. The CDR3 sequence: CASGGGDPGEQYF. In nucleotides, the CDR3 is TGTGCCAGCGGAGGGGGAGACCCCGGCGAGCAGTACTTC.

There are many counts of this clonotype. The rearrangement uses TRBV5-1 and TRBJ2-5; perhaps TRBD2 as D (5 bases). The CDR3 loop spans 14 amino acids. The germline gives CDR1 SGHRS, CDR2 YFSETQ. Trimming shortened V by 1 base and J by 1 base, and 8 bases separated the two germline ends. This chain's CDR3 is CASSLTSTQETQYF. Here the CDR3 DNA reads TGCGCCAGCAGCTTGACTAGTACCCAAGAGACCCAGTACTTC.

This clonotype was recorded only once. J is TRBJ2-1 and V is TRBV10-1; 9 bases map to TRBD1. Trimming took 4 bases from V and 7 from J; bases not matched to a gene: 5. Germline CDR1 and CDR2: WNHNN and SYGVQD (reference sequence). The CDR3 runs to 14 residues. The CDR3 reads CASSGTGADNEQFF. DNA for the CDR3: TGCGCCAGCAGTGGGACAGGGGCCGATAATGAGCAGTTCTTC.

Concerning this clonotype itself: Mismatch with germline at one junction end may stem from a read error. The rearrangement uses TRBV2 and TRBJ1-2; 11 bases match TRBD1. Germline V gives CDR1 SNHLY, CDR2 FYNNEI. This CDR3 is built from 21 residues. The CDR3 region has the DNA TGTGCCAGCAGGGAAGAAGTCTTGGCCAGCAGCATCGGACAGGGGGCATGGGGCTATACCTTC. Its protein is CASREEVLASSIGQGAWGYTF.

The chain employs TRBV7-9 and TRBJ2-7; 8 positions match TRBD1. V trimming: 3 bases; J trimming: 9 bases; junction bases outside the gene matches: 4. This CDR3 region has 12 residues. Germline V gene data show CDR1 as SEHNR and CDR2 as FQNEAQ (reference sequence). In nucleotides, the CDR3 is TGTGCCAGCAGCTTGACAGGGGACGTGCAGTACTTC. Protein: CASSLTGDVQYF. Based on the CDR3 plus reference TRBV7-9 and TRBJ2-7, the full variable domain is DTGVSQNPRHKITKRGQNVTFRCDPISEHNRLYWYRQTLGQGPEFLTYFQNEAQLEKSRLLSDRFSAERPKGSFSTLEIQRTEQGDSAMYLCASSLTGDVQYFGPGTRLTVT.

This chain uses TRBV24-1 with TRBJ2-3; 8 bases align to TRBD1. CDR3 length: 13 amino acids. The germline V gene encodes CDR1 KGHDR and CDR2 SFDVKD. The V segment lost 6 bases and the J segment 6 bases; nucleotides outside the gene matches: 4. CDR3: CATSPGGADTQYF. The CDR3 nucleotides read TGTGCCACCAGTCCAGGGGGCGCCGATACGCAGTATTTT.

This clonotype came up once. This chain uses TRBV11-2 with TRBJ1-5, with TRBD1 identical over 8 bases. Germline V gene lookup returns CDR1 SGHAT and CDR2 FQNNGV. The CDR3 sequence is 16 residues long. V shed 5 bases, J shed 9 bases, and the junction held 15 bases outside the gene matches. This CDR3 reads CASSKRGDRWQPPQHF. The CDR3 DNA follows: TGTGCCAGCAGCAAAAGAGGGGACAGGTGGCAACCGCCCCAGCATTTT.

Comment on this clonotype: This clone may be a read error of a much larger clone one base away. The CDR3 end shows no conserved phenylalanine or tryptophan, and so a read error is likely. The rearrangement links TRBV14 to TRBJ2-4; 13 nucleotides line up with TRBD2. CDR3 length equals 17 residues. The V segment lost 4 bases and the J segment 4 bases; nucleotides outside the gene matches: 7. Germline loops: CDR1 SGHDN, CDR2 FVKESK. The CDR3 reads CASSPTTSGRLKNIQYV. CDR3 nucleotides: TGTGCCAGCAGCCCGACGACTAGCGGGAGGTTAAAAAACATTCAGTACGTC.

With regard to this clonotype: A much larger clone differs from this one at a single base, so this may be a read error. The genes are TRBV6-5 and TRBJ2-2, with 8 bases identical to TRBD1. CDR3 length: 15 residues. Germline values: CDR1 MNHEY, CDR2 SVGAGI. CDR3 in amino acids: CTSKDRDRNPGELFF. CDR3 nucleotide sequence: TGTACCAGCAAAGACCGGGACAGGAATCCCGGGGAGCTGTTTTTT.

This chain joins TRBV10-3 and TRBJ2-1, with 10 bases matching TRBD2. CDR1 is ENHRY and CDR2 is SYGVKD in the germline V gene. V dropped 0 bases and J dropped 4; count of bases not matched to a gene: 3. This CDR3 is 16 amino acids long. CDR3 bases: TGTGCCATCAGTGAGTCAGCTAGCGGGGGATACAATGAGCAGTTCTTC. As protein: CAISESASGGYNEQFF.

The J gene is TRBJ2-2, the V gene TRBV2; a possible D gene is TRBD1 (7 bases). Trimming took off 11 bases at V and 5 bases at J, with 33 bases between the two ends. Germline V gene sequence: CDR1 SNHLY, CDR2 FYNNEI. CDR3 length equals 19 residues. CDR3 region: CAGTWARGGTEQGTGELFF. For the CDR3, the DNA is TGTGCCGGCACATGGGCTAGAGGAGGGACAGAGCAAGGGACCGGGGAGCTGTTTTTT.

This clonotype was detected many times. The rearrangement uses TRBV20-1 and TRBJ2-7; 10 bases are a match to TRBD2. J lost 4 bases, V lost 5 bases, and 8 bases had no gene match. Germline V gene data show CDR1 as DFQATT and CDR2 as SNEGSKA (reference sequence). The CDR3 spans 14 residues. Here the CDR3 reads CSAPSTSGLYEQYF. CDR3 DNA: TGCAGTGCTCCTTCGACTAGCGGGTTATACGAGCAGTACTTC.

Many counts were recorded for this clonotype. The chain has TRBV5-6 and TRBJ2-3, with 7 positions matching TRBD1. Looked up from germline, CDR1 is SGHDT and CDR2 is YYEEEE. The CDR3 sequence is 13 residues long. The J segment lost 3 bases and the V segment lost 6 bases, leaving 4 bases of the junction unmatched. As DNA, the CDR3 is TGTGCCAGCATCCGACAGGGAACAGATACGCAGTATTTT. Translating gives CASIRQGTDTQYF.

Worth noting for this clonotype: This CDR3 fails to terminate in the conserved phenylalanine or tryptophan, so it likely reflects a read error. The CDR3 here is CASSVDRGNTEAFS. The CDR3 DNA reads TGTGCCAGCAGCGTAGACAGGGGGAACACTGAAGCTTTCTCT. The chain links TRBV9 to TRBJ1-1; the match to TRBD1 covers 7 bases. With V trimmed by 0 bases and J by 1 base, 0 bases remained unmatched. Looked up from germline, CDR1 is SGDLS and CDR2 is YYNGEE. The CDR3 is made up of 14 amino acids.

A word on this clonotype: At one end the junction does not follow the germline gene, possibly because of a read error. CDR3 nucleotide sequence: TGTACCAGTAGGGCGGGTATGAACACTGAAGCTTTCTTC. Amino acids: CTSRAGMNTEAFF. This chain links TRBV19 with TRBJ1-1; D is uncertain. The CDR3 has 13 residues. Germline V gives CDR1 LNHDA, CDR2 SQIVND (reference sequence). Combining the CDR3 with reference TRBV19 and TRBJ1-1 gives the whole variable domain DGGITQSPKYLFRKEGQNVTLSCEQNLNHDAMYWYRQDPGQGLRLIYYSQIVNDFQKGDIAEGYSVSREKKESFPLTVTSAQKNPTAFYLCTSRAGMNTEAFFGQGTRLTVV.

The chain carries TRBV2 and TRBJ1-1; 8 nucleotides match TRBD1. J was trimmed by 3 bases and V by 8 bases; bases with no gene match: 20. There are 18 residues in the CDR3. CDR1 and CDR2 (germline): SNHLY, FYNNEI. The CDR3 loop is CASSLGPGQARGDTEAFF. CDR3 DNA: TGTGCCAGCTCACTCGGGCCGGGACAGGCTCGGGGGGACACTGAAGCTTTCTTT.